These T cell receptor beta chains were read from a single sample in a study of shared clonotypes between healthy human individuals. Libraries were prepared by immunoSEQ multiplex PCR; TCRdb keeps only in-frame clonotypes and omits some of them. The sample carries about 2.1 million clones, 93% recorded once. Sequenced material: naive CD8+ T cells from PBMCs. The receptor source for this set is a man between 18 and 35 years old in good health. Some clones in this sample may be carry-over from other donors' samples. The CDR3 runs from the conserved cysteine through the conserved F or W. The D gene is left open where the match is weak. A row's size may be missing; if present it is once, few, many or a size class.

clone size,CDR3 length,V gene,D gene,J gene,CDR3 protein,CDR3 DNA
.,14,TRBV27,TRBD1,TRBJ1-1,CASCWTGGNTEAFF,TGTGCCAGCTGTTGGACAGGGGGGAACACTGAAGCTTTCTTT
.,16,TRBV19,.,TRBJ2-2,CASLSWGDLNTGELFF,TGTGCCAGCTTATCTTGGGGGGACTTGAACACCGGGGAGCTGTTTTTT
.,13,TRBV6-6,.,TRBJ2-2,CASSSGKAGELFF,TGTGCCAGCTCCTCGGGGAAGGCCGGGGAGCTGTTTTTT
.,15,TRBV5-1,.,TRBJ2-3,CASSVGQSSTDTQYF,TGCGCCAGCAGCGTAGGACAGTCTAGCACAGATACGCAGTATTTT
.,13,TRBV28,.,TRBJ2-1,CASSFVRAREQFF,TGTGCCAGCAGTTTCGTCAGGGCCCGTGAGCAGTTCTTC
.,13,TRBV10-3,.,TRBJ2-7,CAISQTTTYEQYF,TGTGCCATCAGCCAGACTACCACCTACGAGCAGTACTTC
.,17,TRBV4-2,.,TRBJ2-1,CASSHTNRASLGYEQFF,TGTGCCAGCAGCCATACTAACCGGGCTTCCCTAGGGTATGAGCAGTTCTTC
.,16,TRBV7-6,TRBD2,TRBJ2-1,CASSPLGGRAGNEQFF,TGTGCCAGCAGCCCCCTTGGCGGGAGGGCGGGGAATGAGCAGTTCTTC
.,12,TRBV6-5,.,TRBJ1-1,CASMGGPFEAFF,TGTGCCAGTATGGGGGGGCCCTTCGAAGCTTTCTTT
few,12,TRBV11-2,.,TRBJ1-1,CASSFGGRGAFF,TGTGCCAGCAGCTTCGGGGGCCGAGGAGCTTTCTTT
.,13,TRBV28,.,TRBJ1-1,CASSLGKLTEAFF,TGTGCCAGCAGTTTAGGCAAACTGACTGAAGCTTTCTTT
once,13,TRBV5-8,TRBD2,TRBJ2-2,CASSWRGSRELFF,TGTGCCAGCAGTTGGCGCGGGAGTCGGGAGCTGTTTTTT
.,15,TRBV25-1,.,TRBJ2-5,CASRAGSSYRETQYF,TGTGCCAGCCGCGCCGGGAGCTCCTACCGAGAGACCCAGTACTTC
.,17,TRBV5-4,TRBD2,TRBJ2-3,CASGPLLAASSTDTQYF,TGTGCCAGCGGCCCCCTCCTAGCGGCTTCTAGCACAGATACGCAGTATTTT
.,17,TRBV14,TRBD1,TRBJ2-5,CASSQTPRQGDSKTQYF,TGTGCCAGCAGCCAGACTCCGCGACAGGGGGATTCGAAGACCCAGTACTTC
.,14,TRBV19,.,TRBJ1-5,CASSILSSDQPQHF,TGTGCCAGTAGTATACTAAGCTCGGATCAGCCCCAGCATTTT
.,12,TRBV7-9,.,TRBJ2-7,CASSAGSYEQYF,TGTGCCAGCAGCGCGGGCTCCTACGAGCAGTACTTC
.,14,TRBV7-3,.,TRBJ2-3,CASSFGGATDTQYF,TGTGCCAGCAGCTTTGGCGGTGCCACAGATACGCAGTATTTT
.,13,TRBV27,.,TRBJ2-1,CASSLSGNNEQFF,TGTGCCAGCAGTTTATCCGGGAATAATGAGCAGTTCTTC
.,16,TRBV6-1,.,TRBJ1-3,CASSGTRSSSGNTIYF,TGTGCCAGCAGTGGGACCCGGTCGAGCTCTGGAAACACCATATATTTT
.,14,TRBV5-6,.,TRBJ2-7,CASSGATGYEAGSF,TGTGCCAGCAGCGGAGCTACAGGGTACGAAGCGGGAAGCTTC
.,15,TRBV27,.,TRBJ1-1,CASSLSRVLNTEAFF,TGTGCCAGCAGTTTATCAAGGGTTCTGAACACTGAAGCTTTCTTT
.,15,TRBV7-8,.,TRBJ1-3,CASSLAGLSGNTIYF,TGTGCCAGCAGCTTAGCGGGGCTATCTGGAAACACCATATATTTT
once,16,TRBV4-3,.,TRBJ1-2,CASSQEAGSSVRGYTF,TGCGCCAGCAGCCAAGAGGCAGGATCGTCAGTTCGAGGCTACACCTTC
.,14,TRBV27,.,TRBJ2-1,CASSLTPLKHEQFF,TGTGCCAGCAGTTTAACTCCCTTAAAACATGAGCAGTTCTTC
.,15,TRBV2,.,TRBJ1-1,CASSNNLGMNTEAFF,TGTGCCAGCAGTAATAACCTCGGGATGAACACTGAAGCTTTCTTT
.,12,TRBV27,.,TRBJ2-7,CATRTETYEQYF,TGTGCCACTAGGACAGAAACCTACGAGCAGTACTTC
.,11,TRBV27,.,TRBJ2-7,CASTDRHEQYF,TGTGCCAGCACCGACAGACACGAGCAGTACTTC
.,16,TRBV4-3,TRBD2,TRBJ2-1,CASSQEAGGPHNEQFF,TGCGCCAGCAGCCAAGAGGCGGGAGGGCCCCACAATGAGCAGTTCTTC
.,15,TRBV18,.,TRBJ2-1,CASSPGQSSYNEQFF,TGTGCCAGCTCACCAGGACAGAGCTCCTACAATGAGCAGTTCTTC
.,13,TRBV29-1,.,TRBJ1-2,CSVELSSNYGYTF,TGCAGCGTTGAACTCTCATCTAACTATGGCTACACCTTC
.,13,TRBV28,.,TRBJ2-7,CASSFPDSNEQYF,TGTGCCAGCAGTTTCCCGGACAGTAACGAGCAGTACTTC
.,16,TRBV7-9,TRBD2,TRBJ2-3,CASSLDISGSVDTQYF,TGTGCCAGCAGCTTAGATATAAGCGGGAGCGTAGATACGCAGTATTTT
.,14,TRBV29-1,TRBD1,TRBJ2-5,CSVEFRGRRETQYF,TGCAGCGTTGAATTCAGGGGGCGCAGGGAGACCCAGTACTTC
few,14,TRBV27,TRBD1,TRBJ1-1,CASKGQGFGTEAFF,TGTGCCAGCAAAGGACAGGGTTTCGGCACTGAAGCTTTCTTT
.,15,TRBV4-3,TRBD1,TRBJ1-2,CASSQVYDRAYGYTF,TGCGCCAGCAGCCAAGTCTACGACAGGGCCTATGGCTACACCTTC
.,13,TRBV28,.,TRBJ1-4,CASSPPRREKLFF,TGTGCCAGCAGTCCCCCCCGGCGGGAAAAACTGTTTTTT
.,14,TRBV4-1,TRBD1,TRBJ2-7,CASSLRDRDYEQYF,TGCGCCAGCAGCCTTCGGGACAGAGACTACGAGCAGTACTTC
.,16,TRBV7-9,.,TRBJ2-5,CASSLRGHKYQETQYF,TGTGCCAGCAGCTTGAGGGGCCACAAGTACCAAGAGACCCAGTACTTC
.,13,TRBV5-3,.,TRBJ2-5,CARSLAQQETQYF,TGTGCCAGAAGCTTGGCACAGCAAGAGACCCAGTACTTC
.,15,TRBV19,.,TRBJ2-7,CASSMWVRSSYEQYF,TGTGCCAGTAGTATGTGGGTAAGAAGCTCCTACGAGCAGTACTTC
.,13,TRBV27,.,TRBJ1-5,CASSIMGNQPQHF,TGTGCCAGCAGCATAATGGGGAATCAGCCCCAGCATTTT
.,14,TRBV27,.,TRBJ2-6,CASSTRSGANVLTF,TGTGCCAGCAGTACCCGCTCTGGGGCCAACGTCCTGACTTTC
.,13,TRBV11-2,.,TRBJ2-7,CASSLSGAYEQYF,TGTGCCAGCAGCTTAAGTGGTGCCTACGAGCAGTACTTC
.,15,TRBV19,TRBD1,TRBJ1-1,CASSSWTGLNTEAFF,TGTGCCAGTAGTTCTTGGACAGGGCTGAACACTGAAGCTTTCTTT
.,14,TRBV4-3,.,TRBJ1-4,CASSHGPKEEKLFF,TGCGCCAGCAGCCACGGTCCCAAGGAGGAAAAACTGTTTTTT
.,15,TRBV19,TRBD1,TRBJ2-1,CASTRDREGYNEQFF,TGTGCCAGTACCCGGGACAGGGAGGGGTACAATGAGCAGTTCTTC
.,14,TRBV5-1,.,TRBJ1-1,CASSLVSVNTEAFF,TGCGCCAGCAGCTTAGTATCTGTGAACACTGAAGCTTTCTTT
.,17,TRBV19,.,TRBJ2-7,CASSPGGGGRRPFEQYF,TGTGCCAGTAGCCCTGGTGGCGGCGGCCGGAGACCTTTCGAGCAGTACTTC
.,13,TRBV27,.,TRBJ1-1,CASSSAQWTEAFF,TGTGCCAGCAGCTCGGCGCAGTGGACTGAAGCTTTCTTT
.,15,TRBV19,.,TRBJ2-7,CASSNPGRPAYEQYF,TGTGCCAGTAGTAACCCCGGGCGCCCGGCCTACGAGCAGTACTTC
.,14,TRBV6-6,.,TRBJ2-7,CASSLKGRSSEQYF,TGTGCCAGCAGTTTGAAGGGTCGTTCTTCCGAGCAGTACTTC